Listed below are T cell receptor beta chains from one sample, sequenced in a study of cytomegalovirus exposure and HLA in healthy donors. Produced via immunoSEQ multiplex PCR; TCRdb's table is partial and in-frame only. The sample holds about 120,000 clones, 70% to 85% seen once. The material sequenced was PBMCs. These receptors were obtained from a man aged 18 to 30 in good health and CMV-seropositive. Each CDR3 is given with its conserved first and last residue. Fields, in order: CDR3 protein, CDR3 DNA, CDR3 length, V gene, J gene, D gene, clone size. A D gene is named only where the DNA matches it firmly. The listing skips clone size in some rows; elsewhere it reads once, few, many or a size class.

CDR3: CASSNGALRGNEQFF
DNA: TGTGCCAGCAGCAACGGAGCCCTTAGAGGCAATGAGCAGTTCTTC
length: 15
V: TRBV5-6
J: TRBJ2-1
D: NA
size: NA

CDR3: CASSPPPALQVSPLHF
DNA: TGTGCCAGCAGCCCACCCCCTGCTTTACAGGTTTCACCCCTCCACTTT
length: 16
V: TRBV7-2
J: TRBJ1-6
D: NA
size: NA

CDR3: CASSPLGQTGNTIYF
DNA: TGTGCCAGCAGTCCCCTTGGACAGACTGGAAACACCATATATTTT
length: 15
V: TRBV7-6
J: TRBJ1-3
D: NA
size: NA

CDR3: CATSPQGQGNYGYTF
DNA: TGTGCCACCAGCCCGCAGGGACAGGGGAACTATGGCTACACCTTC
length: 15
V: TRBV15
J: TRBJ1-2
D: TRBD1
size: NA

CDR3: CASSLAGTGGGYTF
DNA: TGTGCCAGCAGCTTGGCTGGCACCGGCGGTGGCTACACCTTC
length: 14
V: TRBV5-4
J: TRBJ1-2
D: NA
size: NA

CDR3: CASSLFGVTYEQYF
DNA: TGTGCCAGCAGCTTGTTCGGGGTTACCTACGAGCAGTACTTC
length: 14
V: TRBV7-6
J: TRBJ2-7
D: NA
size: once

CDR3: CAISDPSGDEQFF
DNA: TGTGCCATCAGTGACCCGTCCGGGGATGAGCAGTTCTTC
length: 13
V: TRBV10-3
J: TRBJ2-1
D: NA
size: NA

CDR3: CASRPGQFLLTYEQYF
DNA: TGTGCCAGCAGGCCCGGACAGTTTCTACTCACCTACGAGCAGTACTTC
length: 16
V: TRBV2
J: TRBJ2-7
D: NA
size: NA

CDR3: CASSRQGADTQYF
DNA: TGTGCCAGCAGCCGACAGGGGGCAGATACGCAGTATTTT
length: 13
V: TRBV5-5
J: TRBJ2-3
D: TRBD1
size: NA

CDR3: CASSLGLSAGALTDTQYF
DNA: TGCGCCAGCAGCTTAGGTCTATCGGCAGGGGCCCTCACAGATACGCAGTATTTT
length: 18
V: TRBV5-1
J: TRBJ2-3
D: NA
size: NA

CDR3: CASSLRWTGYEQYF
DNA: TGTGCCAGCAGCTTACGCTGGACAGGCTACGAGCAGTACTTC
length: 14
V: TRBV7-2
J: TRBJ2-7
D: TRBD1
size: NA

CDR3: CASNQIHEQFF
DNA: TGTGCCAGCAATCAGATTCATGAGCAGTTCTTC
length: 11
V: TRBV2
J: TRBJ2-1
D: NA
size: NA

CDR3: CASSLAEDSQETQYF
DNA: TGCGCCAGCAGCTTGGCAGAGGACTCTCAAGAGACCCAGTACTTC
length: 15
V: TRBV5-1
J: TRBJ2-5
D: NA
size: NA

CDR3: CASTPDRRNTEAFF
DNA: TGTGCCAGCACCCCGGACAGGAGGAACACTGAAGCTTTCTTT
length: 14
V: TRBV27
J: TRBJ1-1
D: TRBD1
size: once

CDR3: CASSSSGGPNQPQHF
DNA: TGTGCCAGCAGCTCCTCAGGGGGCCCGAATCAGCCCCAGCATTTT
length: 15
V: TRBV7-6
J: TRBJ1-5
D: TRBD1
size: few

CDR3: CATSRERIRDRGLKGNQPQHF
DNA: TGTGCCACCAGCAGAGAAAGAATACGGGACAGGGGGCTTAAAGGCAATCAGCCCCAGCATTTT
length: 21
V: TRBV15
J: TRBJ1-5
D: TRBD1
size: NA

CDR3: CASRLLNTEAFF
DNA: TGTGCCAGCAGACTTTTGAACACTGAAGCTTTCTTT
length: 12
V: TRBV28
J: TRBJ1-1
D: NA
size: NA

CDR3: CASSQDSLKAFF
DNA: TGTGCCAGCAGCCAAGATAGTCTCAAAGCTTTCTTT
length: 12
V: TRBV4-2
J: TRBJ1-1
D: NA
size: NA

CDR3: CASSPTGANTGELFF
DNA: TGTGCCAGCAGCCCGACAGGGGCGAACACCGGGGAGCTGTTTTTT
length: 15
V: TRBV5-5
J: TRBJ2-2
D: TRBD1
size: NA

CDR3: CASSLGGPVNEQFF
DNA: TGTGCCAGCAGCTTAGGTGGGCCGGTGAATGAGCAGTTCTTC
length: 14
V: TRBV11-2
J: TRBJ2-1
D: NA
size: NA

CDR3: CASAQPTSLNALDVLTF
DNA: TGTGCCAGCGCCCAGCCCACGTCACTAAACGCCCTGGACGTCCTGACTTTC
length: 17
V: TRBV2
J: TRBJ2-6
D: NA
size: NA

CDR3: CASSRDSAYNEQFF
DNA: TGTGCCAGCAGCCGGGACTCGGCCTACAATGAGCAGTTCTTC
length: 14
V: TRBV27
J: TRBJ2-1
D: NA
size: once

CDR3: CASSPAAPSLLAKNIQYF
DNA: TGTGCCAGTAGTCCGGCAGCGCCGTCGTTACTAGCCAAAAACATTCAGTACTTC
length: 18
V: TRBV19
J: TRBJ2-4
D: NA
size: NA

CDR3: CASSEARGDQPQHF
DNA: TGTGCCAGCAGTGAAGCTAGAGGAGATCAGCCCCAGCATTTT
length: 14
V: TRBV6-1
J: TRBJ1-5
D: NA
size: NA

CDR3: CASSEPNQETQYF
DNA: TGTGCCAGCAGTGAACCCAACCAAGAGACCCAGTACTTC
length: 13
V: TRBV2
J: TRBJ2-5
D: NA
size: NA

CDR3: CASSQVQGQTSSGANVLTF
DNA: TGCGCCAGCAGCCAAGTCCAGGGACAAACCAGCTCTGGGGCCAACGTCCTGACTTTC
length: 19
V: TRBV4-1
J: TRBJ2-6
D: NA
size: NA

CDR3: CASSLDRMNTEAFF
DNA: TGTGCCAGCTCACTGGACAGGATGAACACTGAAGCTTTCTTT
length: 14
V: TRBV18
J: TRBJ1-1
D: TRBD1
size: NA

CDR3: CASSSPSGGGSPYEQYF
DNA: TGCGCCAGCAGCTCCCCTAGCGGGGGGGGCTCCCCCTACGAGCAGTACTTC
length: 17
V: TRBV5-1
J: TRBJ2-7
D: TRBD2
size: NA

CDR3: CASSEAPPGELFF
DNA: TGTGCCAGCAGTGAAGCACCCCCCGGGGAGCTGTTTTTT
length: 13
V: TRBV6-5
J: TRBJ2-2
D: NA
size: NA

CDR3: CACVTGVYEQYF
DNA: TGTGCCTGCGTAACAGGGGTCTACGAGCAGTACTTC
length: 12
V: TRBV30
J: TRBJ2-7
D: TRBD1
size: NA

CDR3: CASSTPRGRDTQYF
DNA: TGTGCCAGCAGTACTCCCAGGGGGCGGGATACGCAGTATTTT
length: 14
V: TRBV2
J: TRBJ2-3
D: TRBD1
size: NA

CDR3: CASSHGLAGEQFF
DNA: TGTGCCAGCAGCCACGGACTAGCGGGAGAGCAGTTCTTC
length: 13
V: TRBV27
J: TRBJ2-1
D: TRBD2
size: NA

CDR3: CASSLRGSGELFF
DNA: TGTGCCAGCAGCTTAAGGGGGTCCGGGGAGCTGTTTTTT
length: 13
V: TRBV13
J: TRBJ2-2
D: NA
size: NA

CDR3: CASSRDRGNQPQHF
DNA: TGTGCCAGCAGTCGGGACAGGGGGAATCAGCCCCAGCATTTT
length: 14
V: TRBV6-5
J: TRBJ1-5
D: TRBD1
size: NA

CDR3: CASSLDSRGAEAFF
DNA: TGCGCCAGCAGCTTGGACTCTCGGGGGGCTGAAGCTTTCTTT
length: 14
V: TRBV5-1
J: TRBJ1-1
D: NA
size: NA

CDR3: CASSIRDSYEQYF
DNA: TGTGCCAGCAGTATCAGGGATTCCTACGAGCAGTACTTC
length: 13
V: TRBV7-2
J: TRBJ2-7
D: NA
size: once

CDR3: CASSYVGRHEQYF
DNA: TGTGCCAGCAGTTACGTGGGGCGGCACGAGCAGTACTTC
length: 13
V: TRBV6-6
J: TRBJ2-7
D: NA
size: NA

CDR3: CASSFPSGSSDAQYF
DNA: TGTGCCAGCAGCTTCCCTAGCGGGAGCTCAGATGCGCAGTATTTT
length: 15
V: TRBV13
J: TRBJ2-3
D: TRBD2
size: NA

CDR3: CASSTGAWGGPTEAFF
DNA: TGTGCCAGTAGTACAGGGGCTTGGGGGGGTCCCACTGAAGCTTTCTTT
length: 16
V: TRBV19
J: TRBJ1-1
D: NA
size: NA

CDR3: CASTPDRRNSPLHF
DNA: TGTGCCAGCACCCCCGACAGGCGTAATTCACCCCTCCACTTT
length: 14
V: TRBV6-5
J: TRBJ1-6
D: NA
size: few

CDR3: CAIGEDRGEQYF
DNA: TGTGCCATTGGGGAAGACAGGGGCGAGCAGTACTTC
length: 12
V: TRBV10-3
J: TRBJ2-7
D: TRBD1
size: NA

CDR3: CASSEGGAYFSYEQYF
DNA: TGTGCCAGCAGTGAAGGGGGAGCCTATTTTTCCTACGAGCAGTACTTC
length: 16
V: TRBV6-1
J: TRBJ2-7
D: NA
size: NA

CDR3: CASSDSSGGRGYTF
DNA: TGTGCCAGCAGTGACTCGTCAGGGGGTCGGGGCTACACCTTC
length: 14
V: TRBV6-4
J: TRBJ1-2
D: TRBD1
size: NA

CDR3: CASSLGPGGNSPLHF
DNA: TGCGCCAGCAGCTTGGGGCCGGGGGGCAATTCACCCCTCCACTTT
length: 15
V: TRBV5-1
J: TRBJ1-6
D: NA
size: NA

CDR3: CSGGGNNEKLFF
DNA: TGCAGCGGAGGCGGTAATAATGAAAAACTGTTTTTT
length: 12
V: TRBV29-1
J: TRBJ1-4
D: NA
size: NA

CDR3: CASSYLWGSLTDTQYF
DNA: TGTGCCAGCAGTTACCTTTGGGGCAGCCTCACAGATACGCAGTATTTT
length: 16
V: TRBV27
J: TRBJ2-3
D: NA
size: NA

CDR3: CASSQMSGLTDTQYF
DNA: TGTGCCAGCTCCCAAATGAGCGGGCTGACAGATACGCAGTATTTT
length: 15
V: TRBV2
J: TRBJ2-3
D: NA
size: NA

CDR3: CASSITAGQGDGYTF
DNA: TGCGCCAGCAGCATAACGGCGGGACAGGGTGATGGCTACACCTTC
length: 15
V: TRBV5-1
J: TRBJ1-2
D: TRBD1
size: NA

CDR3: CASSLGRRGTGELFF
DNA: TGTGCCAGCAGCTTAGGACGTCGGGGCACCGGGGAGCTGTTTTTT
length: 15
V: TRBV11-2
J: TRBJ2-2
D: NA
size: NA

CDR3: CASSYEGGALGYTF
DNA: TGTGCCAGCAGTTACGAGGGCGGGGCGCTTGGCTACACCTTC
length: 14
V: TRBV6-5
J: TRBJ1-2
D: NA
size: NA

CDR3: CASSGPGQGPGSSYEQYF
DNA: TGTGCCAGCAGTGGACCGGGACAGGGACCGGGGAGCTCCTACGAGCAGTACTTC
length: 18
V: TRBV28
J: TRBJ2-7
D: TRBD1
size: once